This paragraph covers one T cell receptor beta chain sequence. Its antigen is not yet known. No per-base quality is available; no much larger clone lies one base away. The TCR beta CDR3 regions were amplified from RNA transcripts. A first-round RT-PCR of the TCR CDR3 used the HTBI primer set with the Qiagen OneStep RT-PCR kit. Libraries were constructed in a second round of multiplex PCR, after which size selection and purification were carried out. Libraries were sequenced paired-end with 100 bp reads on an Illumina HiSeq2000. The original pipeline was this. SOAPnuke was used to process the raw data, throwing out any read that contained adapters or uncalled bases, had a mean Phred below 15, or lacked an exact constant-primer or identifier match. COPE v1.2.5 was used to merge the high-quality paired reads, and each unique nucleotide sequence was defined as a clonotype. Clonotypes were aligned to IMGT TRBV, TRBD and TRBJ reference segments using MiTCR v1.1. The analysis included only V-J combinations with a frequency above 0.0001, which together covered approximately 99% of the repertoires. The TCS score was defined as the ratio of F50 (clonal expansion) to E x V (chaos), calculated using BLOSUM62-based TCRdist between CDR3 peptides within each V-J. Welch's t-statistics and random forest reduced roughly 540 V-J features to 13, which were used in a naive Bayes classifier (R e1071). TCRdb cleaned the public reads at Q25 with fastp, built clones with MiXCR and kept in-frame beta chains. Rows are unified per CDR3 protein, each entry keeping the most common DNA and genes. These V and J calls derive from TCRdb rather than the authors' analysis. A total of about 400,000 distinct CDR3 sequences appear in this sample, 14% to 15% of them only once. The ten most abundant clones make up around a third of the sample.

The germline V gene provides CDR1 SGHVS and CDR2 FQNEAQ. V has 5 bases trimmed and J has 7 bases trimmed; junction bases matching no gene number 8. The CDR3 runs 14 amino acids, cysteine and phenylalanine included. Only the CDR3 DNA stays, 42 bases, in frame from base 1. This entry comes from a study of T cells in Graves' hyperthyroidism and ophthalmopathy (dated by TCRdb to the late 2010s). Study-wide context: Peripheral blood samples were taken at the time of initial diagnosis, prior to any treatment. TCR V-J signatures able to tell the groups apart were searched for in a discovery cohort of 100 or so patients, of whom around 42 had Graves' ophthalmopathy and more than 55 had stable Graves' hyperthyroidism. Whether ophthalmopathy could be predicted prospectively was tested in an independent validation cohort made up of roughly 20 hyperthyroidism patients plus 17 patients who later progressed to ophthalmopathy. The roughly 90 discovery patients were divided at random into training and test sets in a 7:3 ratio. In addition, the study compared T-cell repertoires in thyroid tissue and in blood from six Graves' hyperthyroidism patients. Following sampling, methimazole starting at 30 mg daily was given to hyperthyroidism patients, and high-dose intravenous methylprednisolone was given to ophthalmopathy patients. The paper describes TCR Vbeta CDR3 sequencing of roughly 130 peripheral blood samples, made up of approximately 40 ophthalmopathy patients, over 70 hyperthyroidism patients and 17 progressor patients.

Stable Graves' hyperthyroidism was defined as no progression to ophthalmopathy during 18 months of follow-up. The hyperthyroidism patients were between 18 and 65 years old and newly diagnosed, with a disease duration of less than 2 months. The study excluded patients with uncontrolled infections, other autoimmune diseases, pregnancy or lactation. Diagnoses relied on clinical symptoms, serum thyroxine and TRAb, thyroid ultrasound and orbital computed tomography. Ficoll-Paque density gradient centrifugation was used to isolate PBMCs from approximately 10 ml of fresh peripheral blood. Total RNA was extracted using Trizol reagent, and RNA quality was assessed on an Agilent 2100 Bioanalyzer. The paper's findings and limits, for the study overall: A 13 V-J signature model separated ophthalmopathy from stable hyperthyroidism, with approximately 87% sensitivity and roughly 82% specificity in cross-validation and 80%/75% in testing. Most expanded thyroid clonotypes (frequency above 0.001) were also detected in blood, a finding suggesting that blood repertoires may reflect thyroid immune responses. No statistical method was used to fix the sample size in advance, and group allocation was not hidden from the investigators. In validation, the model predicted progression to ophthalmopathy with 65% to 71% sensitivity and over 72% specificity, a median of 6.5 months before onset.

The TCR originated in a woman aged 25-40 years with Graves' hyperthyroidism. The sample comprised blood. Here the chain combines TRBV7-8 and TRBJ1-5; 7 bases in the middle match TRBD1. The CDR3 is CASSPLQGDQPQHF. The bases read TGTGCCAGCAGCCCCCTTCAGGGGGACCAGCCCCAGCATTTT.